This T cell receptor (beta chain) emerged from a study of CD8+ T cells in alopecia areata (dated by TCRdb to the late 2010s). Notes on the research overall: The treated patients took part in an open-label pilot trial in which moderate-to-severe alopecia areata was treated with oral tofacitinib at 5 to 10 mg twice daily. The RNA source kit depended on sample type: the PAXgene miRNA kit for fixed scalp, the miRNeasy kit for PBMCs, and the RNeasy kit for mouse skin. The SALT score, which quantifies the percentage of affected scalp surface area, was used to measure disease severity in treated patients. Tofacitinib was administered for 6 to 18 months, and 6 months of follow-up off drug were then conducted to assess delayed response and recurrence. Biopsies were taken from tofacitinib-treated patients at baseline and again at 4 and 24 weeks into treatment, and several of those patients also had a later scalp biopsy. On the human side, TCRbeta sequencing was run on scalp tissue and on sorted CD4+ and CD8+ peripheral blood T cells from healthy controls and from alopecia areata patients with either patchy or totalis/universalis disease. Scalp clonality was compared among normal scalp (n=4), patchy alopecia areata scalp (n=8), and alopecia totalis/universalis scalp (n=8). Amplification of TCRbeta CDR3 regions was done by immunoSEQ multiplex PCR using 35 Vbeta forward primers and 13 Jbeta reverse primers. To study T cell clonal expansion in alopecia areata, the researchers applied high-throughput TCRbeta sequencing to both the C3H/HeJ mouse model and human patients.

In the germline V gene (reference sequence), CDR1 corresponds to MNHEY and CDR2 to SMNVEV. V lost 5 bases and J lost 8 bases, and the count of bases not matched to a germline gene is 6. Taken from cysteine to phenylalanine, the CDR3 has 14 residues. The entry retains the CDR3 DNA only, 42 bases that are in frame from base 1. The sample's time point label, decoded: 4 weeks on oral tofacitinib. Interpreted using the paper, the treatment or condition label stands for: oral pan-JAK inhibitor, 5-10 mg twice daily. Lesional scalp punch biopsies and peripheral blood were obtained from alopecia areata patients. PBMCs were isolated by density centrifugation and stained for CD3, CD4 and CD8, and CD4+ and CD8+ T cells were sorted on a FACSAria. Details on this clone: There is no known antigen for this receptor. The sample holds no much larger clone one base away, and base qualities are not on file.

Broad study findings and their caveats: Resident alphabeta T cells in normal human skin are also sequenced, complicating scalp TCR repertoire analysis, unlike mouse skin dominated by gammadelta T cells. Because the treated cohort was small and included a single nonresponder, larger studies are needed to assess links between baseline CD8+ expansion and response. TCR sequences shared between patients were less clear than in mice, possibly partly because of HLA diversity in the patient population. Higher clonality and more expanded CD8+ clones were observed in lesional scalp than in normal scalp, particularly in alopecia totalis/universalis, a finding suggestive of antigenic drive. Scalp clonality and the number of expanded CD8+ clones among the top 100 scalp clones were significantly decreased by tofacitinib. Many expanded lesional clones were found to persist in scalp and blood during tofacitinib treatment, and relapse after treatment cessation may be partly explained by this persistence.

The protocol used for the library was the immunoSEQ multiplex PCR assay. RNA was extracted from all samples and reverse transcribed into cDNA, which served as template for TCR sequencing. First-strand cDNA was synthesized using SuperScript III with a 2:1 mix of oligo-dT and random hexamers. A synthetic immune receptor repertoire was used to measure amplification bias, and any remaining bias was corrected computationally. Processing in the source paper ran as follows. Raw reads were preprocessed to remove errors, and CDR3 was defined according to IMGT conventions as the region from the conserved cysteine to phenylalanine. To get clonality, Shannon entropy was normalized by log2 of the number of productive unique TCRs and the result was subtracted from 1. Whether scalp clones were CD4 or CD8 was inferred by matching scalp TCRbeta sequences against CD4 and CD8 repertoires sorted from blood. Not all clones reach the TCRdb copy of this immuneACCESS table, which keeps in-frame sequences only. Checked studies attribute under half of the gap to unresolved V genes and leave the rest unexplained. For V, J and clone size, that table is used; D and trimming come from the DNA. The sample table contains 110,000 to 150,000 clones; only one count was recorded for about 85% of them. The ten largest clones represent 13% of the sample.

The TCR sequence derives from a human donor with alopecia areata. The specimen comprised CD8+ T cells sorted from blood, sampled at week 4, from a patient treated with tofacitinib. The sequence links TRBV27 to TRBJ1-5; TRBD1 agrees with 10 junctional bases. The encoded CDR3 is CASSGTGVVEPQHF. The sequenced DNA is TGTGCCAGCAGTGGGACAGGGGTGGTAGAGCCCCAGCATTTT.